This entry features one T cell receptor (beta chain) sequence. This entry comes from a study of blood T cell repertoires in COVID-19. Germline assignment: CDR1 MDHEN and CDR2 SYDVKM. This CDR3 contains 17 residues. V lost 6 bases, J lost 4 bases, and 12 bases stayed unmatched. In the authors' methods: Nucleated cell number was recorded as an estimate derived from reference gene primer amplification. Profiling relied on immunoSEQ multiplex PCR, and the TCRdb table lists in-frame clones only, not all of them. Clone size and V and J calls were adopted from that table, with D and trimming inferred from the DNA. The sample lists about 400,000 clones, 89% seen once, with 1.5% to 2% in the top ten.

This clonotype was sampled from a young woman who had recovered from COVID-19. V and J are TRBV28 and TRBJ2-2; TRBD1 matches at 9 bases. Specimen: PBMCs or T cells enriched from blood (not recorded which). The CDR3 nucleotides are TGTGCCAGCAGCTCAATTCGGGACAGGGCTGCCACCGGGGAGCTGTTTTTT. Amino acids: CASSSIRDRAATGELFF.